These 7 T cell receptor beta chains share one sample of origin, sequenced in a study of cytomegalovirus exposure and HLA in healthy donors (dated by TCRdb to 2016 to 2017). Library prep was done by the immunoSEQ multiplex PCR assay. The multiplex PCR relied on a mix of 60 forward primers for TCR Vbeta segments and 13 reverse primers for TCR Jbeta segments. TCRdb took this table from immuneACCESS and kept in-frame rearrangements with V and J called. Such tables lack part of the clones; where checked against another copy, unresolved V genes explain under half of the gap, and the rest is unexplained. The sample table holds approximately 100,000 clones, of which 60% to 85% were seen once. Approximately 12% of the sample is taken by the ten largest. Sequenced: PBMCs. The receptor source for this set is a woman in her thirties or forties in good health and CMV-seropositive.

This sequence joins TRBV19 and TRBJ1-3, with a weak D call TRBD1 (5 bases). This CDR3 has 15 residues. Deletions cut 5 bases from V and 1 base from J, with 12 bases between. Germline V gives CDR1 LNHDA, CDR2 SQIVND (reference sequence). CDR3 region: CASSWRGRSGNTIYF. The CDR3 nucleotides are TGTGCCAGTAGTTGGAGGGGTAGATCTGGAAACACCATATATTTT. The whole variable domain, remainder taken from reference TRBV19 and TRBJ1-3, is DGGITQSPKYLFRKEGQNVTLSCEQNLNHDAMYWYRQDPGQGLRLIYYSQIVNDFQKGDIAEGYSVSREKKESFPLTVTSAQKNPTAFYLCASSWRGRSGNTIYFGEGSWLTVV.

The gene calls are TRBV5-1 and TRBJ1-2; the match to TRBD1 covers 7 bases. The CDR3 is made up of 13 amino acids. The J segment lost 1 base and the V segment lost 4 bases, leaving 1 base of the junction unmatched. Germline V CDR1 and CDR2: SGHRS, YFSETQ. In DNA form, the CDR3 reads TGCGCCAGCAGCCGGGACAGTAACTATGGCTACACCTTC. Amino acid sequence: CASSRDSNYGYTF. The whole variable domain, remainder taken from reference TRBV5-1 and TRBJ1-2, is KAGVTQTPRYLIKTRGQQVTLSCSPISGHRSVSWYQQTPGQGLQFLFEYFSETQRNKGNFPGRFSGRQFSNSRSEMNVSTLELGDSALYLCASSRDSNYGYTFGSGTRLTVV.

This chain joins TRBV9 and TRBJ2-3, with D possibly TRBD2 on 7 matching bases. Germline CDR1 is SGDLS and CDR2 is YYNGEE. V lost 3 bases and J lost 4, with 18 bases in between. The CDR3 is 16 residues long. The CDR3, as DNA: TGTGCCAGCAGCGCCCTGGGTGGGGGGGCCGCAGATACGCAGTATTTT. This gives the protein CASSALGGGAADTQYF.

Only one count was recorded for this clone. The chain links TRBV5-4 to TRBJ2-2; D unresolved. The CDR3 is made up of 14 amino acids. Germline V CDR1 and CDR2: SGHNT, YYREEE (reference sequence). The V end lost 9 bases, the J end lost 3 bases, and 15 bases lay between the germline ends. The CDR3 DNA sequence: TGTGCCACCACTTCCGCGGATTACACCGGGGAGCTGTTTTTT. The encoded protein is CATTSADYTGELFF.

As concerns this clone: The same CDR3 can be traced to other DNA sequences in this sample. The rearrangement joins TRBV6-6 to TRBJ1-2; 8 bases align to TRBD1. Germline CDR1 reads MNHNY; CDR2 reads SVGAGI (reference sequence). The CDR3 length is 14 residues. The V segment lost 0 bases and the J segment 8 bases; nucleotides outside the gene matches: 5. In nucleotides, the CDR3 is TGTGCCAGCAGTTACTCCCAGGGGGCGGGGGGCTACACCTTC. Translated, it gives CASSYSQGAGGYTF.

The rearrangement uses TRBV19 and TRBJ1-2, with TRBD1 matching over 7 bases. This CDR3 is 21 amino acids long. From germline, CDR1 is LNHDA and CDR2 SQIVND (reference sequence). Trimming at V came to 2 bases and at J to 4 bases, leaving 25 bases not matched to a gene. CDR3 DNA: TGTGCCAGTAGTATAACTCCCTACCTCTATGGAGGGGGCATCTCGGGCTATGGCTACACCTTC. This gives the protein CASSITPYLYGGGISGYGYTF.

The V gene is TRBV10-2, the J gene TRBJ2-7, with no clear D. Looked up from germline, CDR1 is WSHSY and CDR2 is SAAADI. V shed 8 bases and J shed 0 bases, with 17 bases lying between them. The CDR3 totals 15 residues. The CDR3 protein is CASQESRHSSYEQYF. Written as DNA, the CDR3 is TGCGCCAGCCAAGAGAGCAGGCATAGCTCCTACGAGCAGTACTTC.